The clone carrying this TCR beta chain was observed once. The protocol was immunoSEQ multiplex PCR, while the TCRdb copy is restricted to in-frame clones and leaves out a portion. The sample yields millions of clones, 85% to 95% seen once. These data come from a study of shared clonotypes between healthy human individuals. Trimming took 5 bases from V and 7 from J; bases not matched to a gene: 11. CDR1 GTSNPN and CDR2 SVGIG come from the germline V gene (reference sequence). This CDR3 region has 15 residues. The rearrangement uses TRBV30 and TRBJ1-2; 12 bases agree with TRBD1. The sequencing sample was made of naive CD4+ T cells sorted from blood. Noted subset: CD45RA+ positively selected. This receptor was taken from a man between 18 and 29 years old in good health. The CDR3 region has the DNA TGTGCCTGGCGTATACCGGGACAGGGGGCCCGTGGCTACACCTTC. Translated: CAWRIPGQGARGYTF.